Each of the 22 T cell receptor beta chains below was sequenced from the same sample in a study of regulatory T cells in long-lasting Graves disease. The authors built TCR beta libraries using iRepertoire HTBI primers and Arm-PCR of CDR3 regions. TCRdb recomputed calls from the multiplex PCR reads with MiXCR, one row per CDR3 protein. The profile shows approximately 400,000 distinct CDR3 sequences, around 20% of them singletons. The time point was: persistent/refractory GD, antithyroid drugs over 5 years with positive TRAb. RNA extracted from PBMCs served as the sequencing template. The sample here was peripheral blood mononuclear cells (PBMCs), taken when the disease was refractory, from a patient treated with antithyroid drugs. The receptors stem from a female donor with Graves disease.

V gene TRBV6-5 combines with J gene TRBJ1-1; 7 bases are a match to TRBD1. Germline lookup yields CDR1 MNHEY and CDR2 SVGAGI. The CDR3 spans 17 residues. Losses at the gene ends were 2 bases for V and 0 bases for J; bases not matched to a gene: 9. The CDR3 region is CASSYRKMGQMNTEAFF. The CDR3 nucleotides are TGTGCCAGCAGTTACCGAAAAATGGGACAGATGAACACTGAAGCTTTCTTT.

This clonotype was seen repeatedly, ten times or more. The rearrangement joins TRBV20-1 to TRBJ2-7; possible D gene TRBD1, 6 bases. The CDR3 runs to 13 residues. CDR1 and CDR2 from the germline V gene are DFQATT and SNEGSKA (reference sequence). With 3 bases removed from V and 7 bases from J, the gap between germline ends came to 16 bases. This CDR3 is CSARFIRQGEQYF. The CDR3 DNA reads TGCAGTGCTAGGTTCATTCGCCAGGGGGAGCAGTACTTC.

This clonotype was found many times. The V and J genes are TRBV12-3 or TRBV12-4 and TRBJ1-6; 8 nucleotides line up with TRBD1. The CDR3 loop spans 14 amino acids. Losses at the gene ends were 3 bases for V and 10 bases for J; bases not matched to a gene: 5. CDR3: CASSLGTGTSPLHF. DNA of the CDR3: TGTGCCAGCAGTTTGGGGACAGGTACCTCACCCCTCCACTTT.

For this clonotype: This clone may be a read error of a much larger clone one base away. The V and J genes are TRBV20-1 and TRBJ2-5; D possibly corresponds to TRBD1 (6 bases). This CDR3 contains 11 residues. Germline loops: CDR1 DFQATT, CDR2 SNEGSKA (reference sequence). The CDR3 sequence: CSHGTNETQYF. The CDR3 coding sequence is TGCAGCCACGGGACAAATGAGACCCAGTACTTC.

This clonotype was seen a handful of times. CDR3 bases: TGTGCCAGTAGTACCCCATACTCCTACGAGCAGTACTTC. This encodes CASSTPYSYEQYF. This chain links TRBV19 with TRBJ2-7; D is undetermined. CDR1 LNHDA and CDR2 SQIVND come from the germline V gene (reference sequence). The CDR3 is 13 residues long. Trimming took off 4 bases at V and 0 bases at J, with 7 bases between the two ends.

This clonotype was counted at least ten times. This chain uses TRBV28 with TRBJ1-1, with TRBD1 identical over 9 bases. Trimming at V came to 6 bases and at J to 1 base, leaving 6 bases not matched to a gene. This CDR3 spans 15 amino acids. CDR1 MDHEN and CDR2 SYDVKM come from the germline V gene. The CDR3 DNA reads TGTGCCAGCAGCCGGACAGGGGCCGCGAACACTGAAGCTTTCTTT. It translates to CASSRTGAANTEAFF.

This clonotype occurred many times. V usage is TRBV20-1 and J usage is TRBJ2-7, with D unresolved. CDR3 length: 12 residues. The V gene's germline CDR1 is DFQATT and CDR2 SNEGSKA (reference sequence). V was pared by 4 bases and J by 0 bases, with 7 bases between. The CDR3 region has the DNA TGCAGTGCTACAAGGAGCTCCTACGAGCAGTACTTC. This gives the protein CSATRSSYEQYF.

The chain has TRBV29-1 and TRBJ2-5; 9 bases are a match to TRBD1. Germline V lookup: CDR1 SQVTM, CDR2 ANQGSEA. Losses at the gene ends were 6 bases for V and 2 bases for J; bases not matched to a gene: 4. The CDR3 has 13 residues. CDR3 nucleotides: TGCAGCGTACTGGGACAGGGACAAGAGACCCAGTACTTC. Its translation is CSVLGQGQETQYF.

In this sample, this clonotype turned up many times. The V and J genes are TRBV6-1 and TRBJ2-7; no reliable D call. CDR3 length equals 15 residues. Trimming took 1 base from V and 4 from J, leaving 14 bases between them. CDR1 is MNHNS and CDR2 is SASEGT in the germline V gene. The CDR3 sequence is CASSEVGLGVYEQYF. In nucleotides, the CDR3 is TGTGCCAGCAGTGAAGTGGGTTTAGGCGTATACGAGCAGTACTTC.

This clonotype was recorded a few times. The junction shows a germline mismatch at one end, possibly a read error. This sequence joins TRBV7-7 and TRBJ2-5, with 9 bases fitting TRBD2. The CDR3 spans 15 residues. The germline V gene has CDR1 SSHAT and CDR2 FNYEAQ (reference sequence). The CDR3 is CASSLGLAGSETQYF. CDR3 DNA sequence: TGTGCTAGCAGCTTAGGGCTAGCGGGAAGCGAGACCCAGTACTTC. The full variable domain, in which reference TRBV7-7 and TRBJ2-5 provide the parts outside the CDR3, is GAGVSQSPRYKVTKRGQDVTLRCDPISSHATLYWYQQALGQGPEFLTYFNYEAQPDKSGLPSDRFSAERPEGSISTLTIQRTEQRDSAMYRCASSLGLAGSETQYFGPGTRLLVL.

This clonotype was seen ten or more times. The chain uses TRBV28 and TRBJ1-5, with D perhaps matching TRBD1 (6 bases). Trimming removed 5 bases at V and 4 bases at J, with 12 bases between. CDR3 length equals 14 residues. Germline lookup yields CDR1 MDHEN and CDR2 SYDVKM. The CDR3: CASSRYRANQPQHF. CDR3 sequence (DNA): TGTGCCAGCAGTAGATACAGGGCAAATCAGCCCCAGCATTTT.

The V and J genes are TRBV28 and TRBJ2-1; 9 nucleotides line up with TRBD2. CDR1 is MDHEN, CDR2 SYDVKM, per germline. CDR3 length: 15 residues. Unmatched junction bases numbered 7, after V lost 7 bases and J lost 3 bases. The CDR3 sequence: CASKAGGTYYNEQFF. The DNA of the CDR3 is TGTGCCAGCAAAGCGGGAGGAACCTACTACAATGAGCAGTTCTTC.

This clonotype was observed many times. The rearrangement joins TRBV30 to TRBJ2-7, with a tentative D call TRBD2 (6 bases). Trimming cost V 2 bases and J 5 bases, with 19 bases left between them. This CDR3 spans 15 amino acids. CDR1 is GTSNPN and CDR2 is SVGIG in the germline V gene (reference sequence). DNA for the CDR3: TGTGCCTGGAGTTCCACCGGGACTCCTCTCGACGAGCAGTACTTC. Protein: CAWSSTGTPLDEQYF.

This chain joins TRBV14 and TRBJ1-6; possibly TRBD1 for D (6 bases). V was shortened by 0 bases and J by 15 bases, with 12 bases between the two germline ends. The CDR3 has 13 residues. Germline loops: CDR1 SGHDN, CDR2 FVKESK. CDR3 nucleotides: TGTGCCAGCAGCCAAGATTTACAGGGTGTCCTCCACTTT. Residues: CASSQDLQGVLHF.

This clonotype has more than one count but fewer than ten. An end of the junction does not agree with germline; a read error may underlie this. The chain's CDR3 is CASSQDWRTSGGGCEQYF. The CDR3, as DNA: TGTGCCAGCAGTCAAGACTGGAGGACTAGCGGGGGAGGGTGCGAGCAGTACTTC. The genes are TRBV3-1 and TRBJ2-7, with 13 positions matching TRBD2. Germline V CDR1 and CDR2: LGHDT, YNNKEL (reference sequence). This CDR3 region has 18 residues.

This clonotype was observed a handful of times. The chain employs TRBV15 and TRBJ2-2; TRBD2 agrees at 11 bases. CDR1 and CDR2 from the germline V gene are LNHNV and YYDKDF (reference sequence). The CDR3 length is 18 residues. Trimming cost V 2 bases and J 5 bases; bases outside gene matches: 10. CDR3 region: CATSRSLAGVGVTGELFF. CDR3 bases: TGTGCCACCAGCAGATCACTAGCGGGAGTAGGGGTAACCGGGGAGCTGTTTTTT.

This clonotype was picked up a small number of times. The genes are TRBV24-1 and TRBJ2-2; D is perhaps TRBD1 (6 bases). Germline CDR1 and CDR2: KGHDR and SFDVKD. Trimming took 3 bases from V and 2 from J, leaving 12 bases between them. The CDR3 is 16 residues long. Here the CDR3 reads CATSDPGHYNTGELFF. DNA for the CDR3: TGTGCCACCAGTGATCCGGGACACTACAACACCGGGGAGCTGTTTTTT.

This clonotype was seen many times. This chain uses TRBV19 with TRBJ2-6; D is perhaps TRBD1 or TRBD2 (6 bases each). CDR1 LNHDA and CDR2 SQIVND come from the germline V gene (reference sequence). Trimming took off 7 bases at V and 2 bases at J, with 12 bases between the two ends. CDR3 length: 15 amino acids. The CDR3 bases are TGTGCCAGTACCCCGGAGGGGGCTGGGGCCAACGTCCTGACTTTC. This sequence encodes CASTPEGAGANVLTF.

This clonotype was observed a handful of times. V and J are TRBV2 and TRBJ2-7; TRBD2 is a possible D gene (6 bases). The CDR3 totals 13 residues. Trimming stripped 6 bases from V and 6 bases from J, with 15 bases between. CDR1 and CDR2 from the germline V gene are SNHLY and FYNNEI. CDR3 region: CASSPGRFGEQYF. The DNA for the CDR3 is TGTGCCAGCAGCCCCGGGAGATTTGGCGAGCAGTACTTC.

This clonotype has at least ten counts. The CDR3 protein is CASSLGQHNQPQHF. The CDR3 nucleotides are TGTGCCAGCAGTTTGGGGCAGCACAATCAGCCCCAGCATTTT. The chain carries TRBV28 and TRBJ1-5, with a tentative D call TRBD1 (5 bases). The CDR3 totals 14 residues. V shed 3 bases and J shed 3 bases, with 9 bases lying between them. Germline values: CDR1 MDHEN, CDR2 SYDVKM.

The rearrangement links TRBV20-1 to TRBJ2-1; 7 bases agree with TRBD1. Trimming took 6 bases from V and 7 from J; bases not matched to a gene: 15. CDR1 and CDR2 from the germline V gene are DFQATT and SNEGSKA (reference sequence). This CDR3 is 15 amino acids long. The CDR3 sequence: CSAPNRGVANNEQFF. CDR3 bases: TGCAGTGCACCGAACAGGGGCGTAGCTAATAATGAGCAGTTCTTC.

To note about this clonotype: This sequence may be a read error, since a much larger clone differs from it by one base. The chain joins TRBV11-2 to TRBJ2-2; 7 nucleotides agree with TRBD2. Germline V lookup: CDR1 SGHAT, CDR2 FQNNGV. The CDR3 has 15 residues. Losses at the gene ends were 5 bases for V and 0 bases for J; bases not matched to a gene: 3. The CDR3 spells CASSPSGTNTGELFF. In DNA, the CDR3 is TGTGCCAGCAGCCCAAGCGGGACGAACACCGGGGAGCTGTTTTTT.